The 15 T cell receptor beta chains below come from one sample, sequenced in a study of T cell responses to AZD1222 COVID-19 vaccine. TCRdb's copy holds only in-frame clones and misses some; the assay was immunoSEQ multiplex PCR. The sample has tens of thousands of clones, around 90% seen once. Sequencing was performed on peripheral blood, taken on day 0 of AZD1222 vaccination. The receptors were sampled from an adult in good health.

The chain is built from TRBV5-1 and TRBJ1-1; D not resolved. Per germline, CDR1 SGHRS and CDR2 YFSETQ. CDR3 length: 14 residues. Trimming left V 3 bases short and J 2 bases short, with 11 bases between. The chain's CDR3 is CASSSLDGNTEAFF. The DNA for the CDR3 is TGCGCCAGCAGCTCCCTAGACGGCAACACTGAAGCTTTCTTT.

The chain is built from TRBV11-1 and TRBJ2-5; 10 positions agree with TRBD2. Germline CDR1 reads SGHAT; CDR2 reads FQDESV (reference sequence). The length of the CDR3 is 16 residues. The ends lost 0 bases at V and 5 bases at J; junction bases unmatched: 6. CDR3 region: CASSLARLAGLETQYF. The CDR3 bases are TGTGCCAGCAGCTTAGCGAGACTAGCGGGTTTGGAGACCCAGTACTTC.

The chain has TRBV6-5 and TRBJ1-1; D gene ambiguous. The germline gives CDR1 MNHEY, CDR2 SVGAGI. V was shortened by 5 bases and J by 1 base, with 8 bases between the two germline ends. The CDR3 has 13 amino acids. The CDR3 DNA follows: TGTGCCAGCAGTCTTACAGCGAACACTGAAGCTTTCTTT. Amino acids: CASSLTANTEAFF.

V and J are TRBV7-2 and TRBJ1-3; D might be TRBD1 (6 bases). The V and J ends lost 6 bases and 0 bases respectively, with 15 bases between them. The CDR3 sequence is 16 residues long. The germline V gene encodes CDR1 SGHTA and CDR2 FQGNSA. CDR3 sequence: CASSVMGASSGNTIYF. The CDR3 DNA reads TGTGCCAGCAGTGTCATGGGGGCGAGCTCTGGAAACACCATATATTTT.

This rearrangement joins TRBV6-1 to TRBJ2-4; the D is unclear. The CDR3 loop spans 10 amino acids. Trimming stripped 1 base from V and 13 bases from J, with 5 bases between. From germline, CDR1 is MNHNS and CDR2 SASEGT. The CDR3, as DNA: TGTGCCAGCAGTGAAGAACAGCAGTACTTC. Protein product: CASSEEQQYF.

The gene calls are TRBV7-2 and TRBJ2-1, with 8 nucleotides matching TRBD2. The germline CDR1 and CDR2 sequences are SGHTA and FQGNSA. This CDR3 has 15 residues. The junction had 2 bases not matched to a gene; V was cut back by 0 bases and J by 4 bases. In DNA, the CDR3 is TGTGCCAGCAGCTTAGCTAGCGGGAATTACAATGAGCAGTTCTTC. Amino acid sequence: CASSLASGNYNEQFF.

The rearrangement uses TRBV5-6 and TRBJ2-5; D is unresolved. The CDR3 has 16 residues. V lost 2 bases and J 5 bases, leaving 19 bases between the germline ends. Germline assignment: CDR1 SGHDT and CDR2 YYEEEE. The CDR3 sequence: CASSFPKSLSTETQYF. CDR3 nucleotides: TGTGCCAGCAGCTTCCCTAAGAGTTTGAGTACGGAGACCCAGTACTTC.

This sequence joins TRBV7-2 and TRBJ1-3; possible D gene TRBD1, 5 bases. CDR1 and CDR2 from the germline V gene are SGHTA and FQGNSA. CDR3 length: 14 residues. V lost 2 bases, J lost 5 bases, and 10 bases lay in between. The CDR3 sequence: CASSLPGIRNTIYF. CDR3 sequence (DNA): TGTGCCAGCAGCTTACCAGGGATAAGAAACACCATATATTTT.

This clone was recorded once. The J gene is TRBJ1-3, the V gene TRBV10-2; D gene unclear. The CDR3 consists of 15 residues. Germline CDR1 and CDR2: WSHSY and SAAADI. With 6 bases removed from V and 0 bases from J, the gap between germline ends came to 12 bases. CDR3 sequence: CASSSDRNSGNTIYF. CDR3 bases: TGCGCCAGCAGCTCCGACCGGAACTCTGGAAACACCATATATTTT.

The rearrangement joins TRBV5-1 to TRBJ1-5; TRBD1 matches at 10 bases. This CDR3 spans 14 amino acids. J was trimmed by 5 bases and V by 4 bases; bases with no gene match: 3. The V gene's germline CDR1 is SGHRS and CDR2 YFSETQ. The CDR3 here is CASSAGTGDQPQHF. In nucleotides, the CDR3 is TGCGCCAGCAGCGCAGGGACAGGGGATCAGCCCCAGCATTTT.

The chain combines TRBV5-4 with TRBJ2-1; D possibly corresponds to TRBD1 (5 bases). The V gene's germline CDR1 is SGHNT and CDR2 YYREEE (reference sequence). CDR3 size: 15 residues. Trimming left V 2 bases short and J 9 bases short, with 18 bases between. The CDR3: CASSLRQGGFGEQFF. The DNA of the CDR3 is TGTGCCAGCAGCTTAAGGCAGGGTGGGTTTGGTGAGCAGTTCTTC.

This rearrangement joins TRBV28 to TRBJ2-7; 7 bases line up with TRBD1. J gave up 2 bases and V 3 bases, and 4 bases lay outside the gene matches. Per germline, CDR1 MDHEN and CDR2 SYDVKM. This CDR3 is built from 14 residues. The CDR3 region is CASSLRQGTYEQYF. CDR3 DNA: TGTGCCAGCAGTTTGAGACAGGGAACCTACGAGCAGTACTTC. Full variable domain (remainder filled in from reference TRBV28 and TRBJ2-7): DVKVTQSSRYLVKRTGEKVFLECVQDMDHENMFWYRQDPGLGLRLIYFSYDVKMKEKGDIPEGYSVSREKKERFSLILESASTNQTSMYLCASSLRQGTYEQYFGPGTRLTVT.

This clone appeared once. The chain joins TRBV19 to TRBJ2-1; tentative D call: TRBD1 (6 bases). Germline V CDR1 and CDR2: LNHDA, SQIVND (reference sequence). The CDR3 spans 15 residues. The ends were cut back, 6 bases at V and 4 bases at J, with 16 bases in the middle. Here the CDR3 reads CASSTQGLPYNEQFF. DNA for the CDR3: TGTGCCAGTAGCACACAGGGCCTACCATACAATGAGCAGTTCTTC.

V usage is TRBV6-5 and J usage is TRBJ2-1; no reliable D call. The V gene's germline CDR1 is MNHEY and CDR2 SVGAGI. The CDR3 totals 15 residues. V was clipped by 5 bases and J by 4 bases, with 15 bases between them. This CDR3 reads CASSRANTPYNEQFF. The CDR3, as DNA: TGTGCCAGCAGTAGGGCTAATACTCCGTACAATGAGCAGTTCTTC.

This chain joins TRBV5-6 and TRBJ1-5; a possible D gene is TRBD1 (6 bases). The CDR3 sequence is 15 residues long. V was shortened by 0 bases and J by 6 bases, with 13 bases between the two germline ends. The germline V gene has CDR1 SGHDT and CDR2 YYEEEE. CDR3: CASSLDGGVGQPQHF. Here the CDR3 DNA reads TGTGCCAGCAGCTTGGACGGGGGCGTGGGTCAGCCCCAGCATTTT.